These 8 T cell receptor beta chains were sequenced from one sample in a study of long-term antiretroviral therapy in people with HIV (dated by TCRdb to between 2021 and 2023). The immunoSEQ hsTCRB v3.0 assay was used at survey level resolution for TRB variable region sequencing. In TCRdb, the immuneACCESS table is reduced to in-frame sequences with V and J assigned. These tables do not hold every clone; where another copy was compared, an unresolved V gene accounts for under half, and the others remain unexplained. The sample table holds more than 6,500 clones, of which just under 75% were seen once. Around 8% of the sample is held by the ten biggest clonotypes. Sequences were derived from unsorted PBMCs, sampled 0.1 years before starting antiretroviral therapy. Receptor source: a man aged 18 to 30 with HIV.

This rearrangement joins TRBV7-2 to TRBJ1-5; D gene ambiguous. This CDR3 comprises 15 residues. Deletions cut 3 bases from V and 3 bases from J, with 12 bases between. Germline assignment: CDR1 SGHTA and CDR2 FQGNSA. This CDR3 reads CASSFWLAHNQPQHF. In DNA, the CDR3 is TGTGCCAGCAGCTTTTGGCTGGCCCACAATCAGCCCCAGCATTTT. The complete variable domain, with remaining parts taken from reference TRBV7-2 and TRBJ1-5, reads GAGVSQSPSNKVTEKGKDVELRCDPISGHTALYWYRQSLGQGLEFLIYFQGNSAPDKSGLPSDRFSAERTGGSVSTLTIQRTQQEDSAVYLCASSFWLAHNQPQHFGDGTRLSIL.

V and J are TRBV30 and TRBJ2-7, with a possible D match to TRBD1 (6 bases). Trimming pared 2 bases from V and 4 bases from J, leaving 12 bases between. The CDR3 totals 13 residues. Germline lookup yields CDR1 GTSNPN and CDR2 SVGIG (reference sequence). CDR3 DNA sequence: TGTGCCTGGAGTTCCTCCGACAGGTACGAGCAGTACTTC. Translation gives CAWSSSDRYEQYF.

The chain combines TRBV7-3 with TRBJ2-1; D is unclear. In germline, CDR1 is SGHTA, CDR2 FQGTGA. V dropped 3 bases and J dropped 5 bases, with 14 bases sitting between them. CDR3 size: 15 residues. In DNA, the CDR3 is TGTGCCAGCAGCTTCTCCCGGGCGCCCAACAATGAGCAGTTCTTC. As protein: CASSFSRAPNNEQFF. The full variable domain, with the rest looked up from reference TRBV7-3 and TRBJ2-1, is GAGVSQTPSNKVTEKGKYVELRCDPISGHTALYWYRQSLGQGPEFLIYFQGTGAADDSGLPNDRFFAVRPEGSVSTLKIQRTERGDSAVYLCASSFSRAPNNEQFFGPGTRLTVL.

This sequence joins TRBV19 and TRBJ1-5, with D possibly TRBD1 on 6 matching bases. Germline-derived CDR1 and CDR2 are LNHDA and SQIVND (reference sequence). The germline V and J ends were trimmed by 2 bases and 1 base, with 18 bases remaining between them. The CDR3 contains 18 residues. The CDR3 coding sequence is TGTGCCAGTAGTATAATGGGTATTAAGAGGGGGAGCAATCAGCCCCAGCATTTT. The encoded protein is CASSIMGIKRGSNQPQHF.

The genes are TRBV20-1 and TRBJ1-5; D call uncertain. Germline CDR1 and CDR2: DFQATT and SNEGSKA (reference sequence). The CDR3 sequence is 11 residues long. Between the trimmed V and J ends, which lost 4 bases and 6 bases, there was a span of 7 bases. The CDR3 DNA is TGCAGTGCTACTGGTGGTCAGCCCCAGCATTTT. It yields the protein CSATGGQPQHF.

The chain employs TRBV28 and TRBJ1-5, with 12 bases aligning to TRBD1. The CDR3 runs to 18 residues. V lost 7 bases to trimming and J lost 6 bases; unmatched junction nucleotides: 16. CDR1 is MDHEN, CDR2 SYDVKM, per germline. The CDR3 DNA reads as TGTGCCAGCATCGAGACCGGGACAGGGGGCCTAGGGTTTCAGCCCCAGCATTTT. Encoded protein: CASIETGTGGLGFQPQHF.

This clone was picked up one time. The rearrangement links TRBV7-2 to TRBJ1-1; D is unresolved. V lost 2 bases and J lost 3, with 13 bases in between. The germline gives CDR1 SGHTA, CDR2 FQGNSA. The CDR3 runs 15 residues. CDR3 sequence (DNA): TGTGCCAGCAGCTTATTCGGTGATGGGGACACTGAAGCTTTCTTT. Encoded protein: CASSLFGDGDTEAFF. Complete variable domain (other parts from reference TRBV7-2 and TRBJ1-1): GAGVSQSPSNKVTEKGKDVELRCDPISGHTALYWYRQSLGQGLEFLIYFQGNSAPDKSGLPSDRFSAERTGGSVSTLTIQRTQQEDSAVYLCASSLFGDGDTEAFFGQGTRLTVV.

J is TRBJ1-1 and V is TRBV28; D is undetermined. The CDR3 length is 13 residues. V was trimmed by 7 bases and J by 3 bases, leaving 12 bases between them. Germline lookup yields CDR1 MDHEN and CDR2 SYDVKM. In DNA form, the CDR3 reads TGTGCCAGCAAGCATCGTAGTGACACTGAAGCTTTCTTT. This sequence encodes CASKHRSDTEAFF.